This T cell receptor (beta chain) comes out of a study of STAT5B mutations in CD4+ large granular lymphocyte leukemia. This clone has more than one count but fewer than ten. TCRdb's copy holds only in-frame clones and misses some; the assay was immunoSEQ multiplex PCR. Here the sample spans 30,000 to 40,000 clones, about four fifths being singletons. Germline V lookup: CDR1 SEHNR, CDR2 FQNEAQ (reference sequence). Between the trimmed V and J ends, which lost 6 bases and 6 bases, there was a span of 11 bases. This CDR3 is built from 12 residues. This chain connects TRBV7-9 to TRBJ1-2; no clear D gene. The receptor's source is a human donor in good health. Sequencing input: CD4+ T cells from blood buffy coats. CDR3 loop: CASRPGGNGYTF. In DNA, the CDR3 is TGTGCCAGCAGACCGGGCGGGAATGGCTACACCTTC.